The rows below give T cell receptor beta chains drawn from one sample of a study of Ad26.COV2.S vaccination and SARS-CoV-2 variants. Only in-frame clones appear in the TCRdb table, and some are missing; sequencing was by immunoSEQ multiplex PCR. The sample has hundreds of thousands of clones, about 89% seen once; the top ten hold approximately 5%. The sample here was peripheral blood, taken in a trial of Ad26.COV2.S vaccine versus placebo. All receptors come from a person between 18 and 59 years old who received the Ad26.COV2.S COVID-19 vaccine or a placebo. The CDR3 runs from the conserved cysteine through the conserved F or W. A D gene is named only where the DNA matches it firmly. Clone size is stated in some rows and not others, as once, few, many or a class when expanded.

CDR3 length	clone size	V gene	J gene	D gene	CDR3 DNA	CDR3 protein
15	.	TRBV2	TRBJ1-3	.	TGTGCCAGCAGCGCCGATCAAAACTCTGGAAACACCATATATTTT	CASSADQNSGNTIYF
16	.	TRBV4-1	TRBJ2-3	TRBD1	TGCGCCAGCAGCCAAGACGGGACAGAGGATTACTATACGCAGTATTTT	CASSQDGTEDYYTQYF
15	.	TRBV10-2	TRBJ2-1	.	TGCGCCAGCAGGGAAAGTCCGACAAACTACAATGAGCAGTTCTTC	CASRESPTNYNEQFF
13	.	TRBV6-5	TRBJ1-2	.	TGTGCCAGCATCACCAGCGGACTGGTCGGCTACACCTTC	CASITSGLVGYTF
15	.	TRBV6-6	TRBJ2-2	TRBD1	TGTGCCAGCAGTTTTGACAGGGCGAACACCGGGGAGCTGTTTTTT	CASSFDRANTGELFF
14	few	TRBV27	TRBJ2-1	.	TGTGCCAGCAGTTTATTGGGCGCTTACAATGAGCAGTTCTTC	CASSLLGAYNEQFF
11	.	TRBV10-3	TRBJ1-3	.	TGTGCCACTAGTTCTGGAAACACCATATATTTT	CATSSGNTIYF
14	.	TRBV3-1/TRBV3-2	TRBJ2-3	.	TGTGCCAGCAGCCAAGGAACGGGCACAGATACGCAGTATTTT	CASSQGTGTDTQYF
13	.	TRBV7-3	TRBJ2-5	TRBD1	TGTGCCAGCAGCTCTGACAGGGGAGAGACCCAGTACTTC	CASSSDRGETQYF
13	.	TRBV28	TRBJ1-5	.	TGTGCCAGCAGCCGGTTCAGCAATCAGCCCCAGCATTTT	CASSRFSNQPQHF
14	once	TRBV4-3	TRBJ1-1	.	TGCGCCAGCAGTCGCAATTCGGGGGGCACTGAAGCTTTCTTT	CASSRNSGGTEAFF
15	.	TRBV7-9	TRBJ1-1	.	TGTGCCAGCAGCTTAGAGGGGCTATCGAACACTGAAGCTTTCTTT	CASSLEGLSNTEAFF
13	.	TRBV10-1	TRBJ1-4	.	TGCGCCAGCAGTGAGTGGGTCGAGGGGAGACTGTTTTTT	CASSEWVEGRLFF
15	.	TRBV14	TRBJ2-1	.	TGTGCCAGCACCCCTTCCAAGGAGGGGGCCTTGAAGCAGTTCTTC	CASTPSKEGALKQFF
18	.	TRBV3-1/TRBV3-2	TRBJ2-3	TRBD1	TGTGCCAGCAGCCAAGATCTCAGGGACAGGGCTCCCACAGATACGCAGTATTTT	CASSQDLRDRAPTDTQYF
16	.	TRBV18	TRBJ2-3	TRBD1	TGTGCCAGCTCACCCTCTGGGACAGGGGGTACAGATACGCAGTATTTT	CASSPSGTGGTDTQYF
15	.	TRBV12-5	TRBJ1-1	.	TGTGCTAGTGGTTTGGTGGTCGGGGGGGTCACTGAAGCTTTCTTT	CASGLVVGGVTEAFF
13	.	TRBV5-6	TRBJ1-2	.	TGTGCCAGCAGCCACACCGACAGGTTTGGCTACACCTTC	CASSHTDRFGYTF
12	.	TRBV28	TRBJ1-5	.	TGTGCCAGCAGGGGAAGCAATCAGCCCCAGCATTTT	CASRGSNQPQHF
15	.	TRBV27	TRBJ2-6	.	TGTGCCAGCAGACCTAGGGGGGGCGGGGCCAACGTCCTGACTTTC	CASRPRGGGANVLTF
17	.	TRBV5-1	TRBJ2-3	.	TGCGCCAGCAGCTTGGAGCTAGAGAATCACGCTTGGGATACGCAGTATTTT	CASSLELENHAWDTQYF
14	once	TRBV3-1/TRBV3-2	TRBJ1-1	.	TGTGCCAGCAGCCAAGGTCAGCTGAACACTGAAGCTTTCTTT	CASSQGQLNTEAFF
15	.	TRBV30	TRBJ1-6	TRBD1	TGTGCCTGGAGTGAGGGGACAGGGATTAATTCACCCCTCCACTTT	CAWSEGTGINSPLHF
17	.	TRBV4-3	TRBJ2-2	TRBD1	TGCGCCAGCAGCCAAGATTACAGGGGGATGTTGACCGGGGAGCTGTTTTTT	CASSQDYRGMLTGELFF
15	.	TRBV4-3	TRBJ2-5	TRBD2	TGCGCCAGCAGCCGTAGTAGCGGGGCCCAAGAGACCCAGTACTTC	CASSRSSGAQETQYF
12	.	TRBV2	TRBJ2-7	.	TGTGCCAGCAGAGACGACGGCTACGAGCAGTACTTC	CASRDDGYEQYF
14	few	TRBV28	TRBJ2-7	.	TGTGCCAGCAGTCTCACCCTTACAGGGTACGAGCAGTACTTC	CASSLTLTGYEQYF
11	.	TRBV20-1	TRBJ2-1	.	TGCAGTGCGCACTTGATTTTAGAGCAGTTCTTC	CSAHLILEQFF
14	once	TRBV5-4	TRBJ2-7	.	TGTGCCAGCAGCTCCGGGACCCAGAGCCACGAGCAGTACTTC	CASSSGTQSHEQYF
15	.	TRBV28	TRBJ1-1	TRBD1	TGTGCCAGCAGCAACCAGATCACAGGGGACACTGAAGCTTTCTTT	CASSNQITGDTEAFF
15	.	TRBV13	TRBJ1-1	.	TGTGCCAGCAGCTTAGGGCTGGGTAGGGGCACTGAAGCTTTCTTT	CASSLGLGRGTEAFF
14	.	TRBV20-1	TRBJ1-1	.	TGCAGTGCTAGTCCGGACAGTGTGAACACTGAAGCTTTCTTT	CSASPDSVNTEAFF
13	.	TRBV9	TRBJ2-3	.	TGTGCCAGCAGCCCACCTAGCACAGATACGCAGTATTTT	CASSPPSTDTQYF
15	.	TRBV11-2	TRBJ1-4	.	TGTGCCAGCAGCCCAGGTTTAAGGGAGGGTGAAAAACTGTTTTTT	CASSPGLREGEKLFF
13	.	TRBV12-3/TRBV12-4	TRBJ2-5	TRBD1	TGTGCCAGCAGACGCAGGGGGCGGGAGACCCAGTACTTC	CASRRRGRETQYF
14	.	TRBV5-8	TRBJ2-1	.	TGTGCCAGCAGCCCCTACAGCTCCTACAATGAGCAGTTCTTC	CASSPYSSYNEQFF
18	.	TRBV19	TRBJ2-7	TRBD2	TGTGCCAGTAGTCGGACTAGCGGGGGGCCCTACCCCTCCTACGAGCAGTACTTC	CASSRTSGGPYPSYEQYF
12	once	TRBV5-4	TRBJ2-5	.	TGTGCCAGCCGGGCCTGGGGAGAGACCCAGTACTTC	CASRAWGETQYF
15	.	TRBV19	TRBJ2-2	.	TGTGCCAGTAGTATTTCACTAACGAACACCGGGGAGCTGTTTTTT	CASSISLTNTGELFF